This T cell receptor beta chain is drawn from a study of CD8 T cells in ankylosing spondylitis. TCRdb recomputed calls from the 5' RACE reads with MiXCR, one row per CDR3 protein. This table has 150,000 to 200,000 distinct CDR3 sequences, approximately 12% appearing once. Material: blood, either unsorted or a sorted T cell fraction (not recorded which). This receptor was taken from a female donor with ankylosing spondylitis or in good health (not recorded which).

CDR3: CSGRGTRVYNEQFF. CDR3 coding DNA: TGCAGCGGCCGAGGGACCCGCGTCTACAATGAGCAGTTCTTC. The chain is built from TRBV29-1 and TRBJ2-1; D may correspond to TRBD1 or TRBD2 (5 bases each). V was cut by 7 bases and J by 3 bases, with 16 bases left in between. The CDR3 contains 14 residues. The germline V gene encodes CDR1 SQVTM and CDR2 ANQGSEA.